This TCR beta chain was recorded in a study of blood T cell repertoires in COVID-19. Study overall: Samples representing acute and convalescent COVID-19 were sourced from the United States, Italy and Spain. PBMCs, B-cell-depleted T cells, or T cells provided the cDNA or gDNA that made up the material.

CDR3 length: 17 residues. The junction had 10 bases not matched to a gene; V was cut back by 4 bases and J by 2 bases. Germline V lookup: CDR1 SGHRS, CDR2 YFSETQ. Authors' processing steps: Counts of nucleated cells, estimated from reference gene primer amplification, were obtained. Sequencing used immunoSEQ multiplex PCR; TCRdb keeps in-frame clones, though not all of them. From that table come the V and J calls and clone size; the DNA was used to work out D and trimming. The sample consists of about 300,000 clones, roughly 86% of them appearing once. This TCR came from a man between 65 and 85 years old with acute or convalescent COVID-19. Sequenced material: peripheral blood. This chain joins TRBV5-1 and TRBJ2-7; 12 bases are shared with TRBD2. The CDR3 sequence is CASSPAGLAGPPYEQYF. Here the CDR3 DNA reads TGCGCCAGCAGCCCTGCGGGACTAGCGGGTCCTCCCTACGAGCAGTACTTC.